A single sample is the source of the 5 T cell receptor beta chains below, sequenced in a study of T cell repertoires in cytomegalovirus infection. TCRdb fed the reads into MiXCR, producing one record per CDR3 protein. Found here are approximately 910,000 distinct CDR3 sequences, approximately 31% of them singletons; the top ten hold over 10%. No antigen has been assigned to these receptors. Sequences were derived from cultured CD8+ T cells from PBMCs, sampled from culture after CMV antigen stimulation. The receptors shown here come from a human donor in good health (CMV status not recorded). Some clones in this sample may be carry-over from other donors' samples.

The chain is built from TRBV7-9 and TRBJ2-3, with D possibly TRBD1 on 6 matching bases. The CDR3 contains 16 residues. The germline V gene encodes CDR1 SEHNR and CDR2 FQNEAQ (reference sequence). Trimming shortened V by 1 base and J by 0 bases, and 11 bases separated the two germline ends. The CDR3 DNA follows: TGTGCCAGCAGCTTAGGGGGACATTTGAGCACAGATACGCAGTATTTT. Amino acids: CASSLGGHLSTDTQYF.

This clonotype was observed a handful of times. The rearrangement uses TRBV6-6 and TRBJ1-1; possible D gene TRBD1, 5 bases. This CDR3 contains 19 residues. From germline, CDR1 is MNHNY and CDR2 SVGAGI (reference sequence). The ends were cut back, 2 bases at V and 2 bases at J, with 24 bases in the middle. The CDR3 bases are TGTGCCAGCAGTTACCCTACATCTTGGATGGAGCAGGGTAACACTGAAGCTTTCTTT. The encoded protein is CASSYPTSWMEQGNTEAFF.

This clonotype was found a few times. The chain combines TRBV7-9 with TRBJ1-1, with unresolved D. The V and J ends lost 2 bases and 6 bases respectively, with 10 bases between them. This CDR3 contains 13 residues. Germline-derived CDR1 and CDR2 are SEHNR and FQNEAQ (reference sequence). CDR3 sequence (DNA): TGTGCCAGCAGCTTACCGGGTAATTCTGAAGCTTTCTTT. As protein: CASSLPGNSEAFF.

The genes are TRBV11-2 and TRBJ2-2; 8 nucleotides agree with TRBD1. Germline assignment: CDR1 SGHAT and CDR2 FQNNGV. This CDR3 has 17 residues. V shed 5 bases, J shed 5 bases, and the junction held 13 bases outside the gene matches. DNA for the CDR3: TGTGCCAGCAGCCCCTGGACAGGGACCTCGTGGACCGGGGAGCTGTTTTTT. Amino acids: CASSPWTGTSWTGELFF.

This clonotype was found many times. The chain has TRBV7-8 and TRBJ1-3; D unresolved. Germline V lookup: CDR1 SGHVS, CDR2 FQNEAQ. The CDR3 is 18 residues long. Trimming shortened V by 5 bases and J by 11 bases, and 31 bases separated the two germline ends. The CDR3 nucleotides are TGTGCCAGCAGCCTCGCCGGGCTCAGGCACATCGCATCGGCGGCCATATATTTT. It is translated as CASSLAGLRHIASAAIYF. The whole variable domain, filled in from reference TRBV7-8 and TRBJ1-3, reads GAGVSQSPRYKVAKRGQDVALRCDPISGHVSLFWYQQALGQGPEFLTYFQNEAQLDKSGLPSDRFFAERPEGSVSTLKIQRTQQEDSAVYLCASSLAGLRHIASAAIYFGEGSWLTVV.